One sample yielded the 11 T cell receptor beta chains listed below, sequenced in a study of blood T cell repertoires in COVID-19. TCRdb keeps only in-frame clones here, not all; method: immunoSEQ multiplex PCR. The table has 220,000 or so clones, 86% seen once. Sequencing input: PBMCs or T cells enriched from blood (not recorded which). The receptor set was obtained from a woman aged 45-59 years who had recovered from COVID-19.

The chain is built from TRBV10-1 and TRBJ1-1; 10 bases agree with TRBD1. V lost 3 bases, J lost 4 bases, and 5 bases stayed unmatched. CDR1 and CDR2 from the germline V gene are WNHNN and SYGVQD (reference sequence). The CDR3 is 15 residues long. The CDR3 region has the DNA TGCGCCAGCAGTGATCCCGGGACAGGGGTCACTGAAGCTTTCTTT. Encoded protein: CASSDPGTGVTEAFF.

The chain is built from TRBV28 and TRBJ1-4; D might be TRBD1 (5 bases). CDR1 MDHEN and CDR2 SYDVKM come from the germline V gene. CDR3 size: 13 residues. V gave up 5 bases and J gave up 8 bases, with 12 bases separating them. CDR3 bases: TGTGCCAGCAGTGGGGGGAGAGGGGAAAAACTGTTTTTT. Its protein product is CASSGGRGEKLFF.

This clone was detected once. V and J are TRBV28 and TRBJ1-5; D is perhaps TRBD1 (6 bases). Trimming pared 4 bases from V and 4 bases from J, leaving 14 bases between. The CDR3 sequence is 15 residues long. CDR1 MDHEN and CDR2 SYDVKM come from the germline V gene. CDR3 loop: CASSSQGWRNQPQHF. The CDR3 DNA reads as TGTGCCAGCAGTTCCCAGGGGTGGCGGAATCAGCCCCAGCATTTT.

This rearrangement joins TRBV6-6 to TRBJ2-7; 9 nucleotides match TRBD1. V was pared by 5 bases and J by 3 bases, with 8 bases of the junction left unmatched. The germline gives CDR1 MNHNY, CDR2 SVGAGI (reference sequence). This CDR3 has 15 residues. CDR3 residues: CASSTRDRANYEQYF. For the CDR3, the DNA is TGTGCCAGCAGTACTCGGGACAGGGCTAACTACGAGCAGTACTTC.

This chain uses TRBV6-5 with TRBJ2-1; D is perhaps TRBD1 (5 bases). V lost 6 bases, J lost 6 bases, and 9 bases lay in between. Germline V gene lookup returns CDR1 MNHEY and CDR2 SVGAGI. The CDR3 sequence is 12 residues long. CDR3 DNA: TGTGCCAGCAGCCCCACAGGCAATGAGCAGTTCTTC. Protein sequence: CASSPTGNEQFF.

The CDR3 spells CAWSGGTNEKLFF. The DNA for the CDR3 is TGTGCCTGGAGTGGAGGGACTAATGAAAAACTGTTTTTT. This chain joins TRBV30 and TRBJ1-4; D is unresolved. CDR1 and CDR2 (germline): GTSNPN, SVGIG (reference sequence). This CDR3 region has 13 residues. V lost 1 base, J lost 2 bases, and 5 bases lay in between.

This chain joins TRBV4-1 and TRBJ1-4; D not resolved. Trimming cost V 8 bases and J 4 bases, with 20 bases left between them. The V gene's germline CDR1 is MGHRA and CDR2 YSYEKL. The CDR3 covers 16 residues. The CDR3 here is CASGMSRDLLNEKLFF. In DNA, the CDR3 is TGCGCCAGCGGAATGAGCCGAGACTTACTTAATGAAAAACTGTTTTTT.

The J gene is TRBJ2-5, the V gene TRBV11-1, with 8 bases aligning to TRBD1. The CDR3 length is 14 residues. The germline V gene encodes CDR1 SGHAT and CDR2 FQDESV (reference sequence). V shed 7 bases and J 2 bases; nucleotides not matched to a gene: 6. Written as DNA, the CDR3 is TGTGCCAGCAACCACAGGGGGGTTCAAGAGACCCAGTACTTC. It is translated as CASNHRGVQETQYF.

The chain joins TRBV9 to TRBJ1-6; the D is unclear. CDR3 size: 14 residues. Germline V gene sequence: CDR1 SGDLS, CDR2 YYNGEE. V lost 3 bases and J lost 7, with 11 bases in between. CDR3 sequence reads: CASSAEKRNSPLHF. As DNA, the CDR3 is TGTGCCAGCAGCGCGGAGAAGAGAAATTCACCCCTCCACTTT.

This sequence joins TRBV4-1 and TRBJ2-7, with D maybe TRBD1 (5 bases). The V gene lost 1 base and the J gene lost 11 bases, with 15 bases spanning the gap. CDR1 and CDR2 from the germline V gene are MGHRA and YSYEKL. The CDR3 totals 13 residues. The CDR3 region is CASSQGTRLGKYF. Written as DNA, the CDR3 is TGCGCCAGCAGCCAAGGGACACGTCTGGGAAAGTACTTC.

This chain connects TRBV18 to TRBJ1-5; D may be TRBD1 (5 bases). Trimming took 2 bases from V and 0 from J, leaving 14 bases between them. CDR1 is KGHSH and CDR2 is LQKENI in the germline V gene. The CDR3 runs 17 residues. The CDR3 DNA sequence: TGTGCCAGCTCACCAAGGCAGGGCTCTTATAGCAATCAGCCCCAGCATTTT. Its translation: CASSPRQGSYSNQPQHF.